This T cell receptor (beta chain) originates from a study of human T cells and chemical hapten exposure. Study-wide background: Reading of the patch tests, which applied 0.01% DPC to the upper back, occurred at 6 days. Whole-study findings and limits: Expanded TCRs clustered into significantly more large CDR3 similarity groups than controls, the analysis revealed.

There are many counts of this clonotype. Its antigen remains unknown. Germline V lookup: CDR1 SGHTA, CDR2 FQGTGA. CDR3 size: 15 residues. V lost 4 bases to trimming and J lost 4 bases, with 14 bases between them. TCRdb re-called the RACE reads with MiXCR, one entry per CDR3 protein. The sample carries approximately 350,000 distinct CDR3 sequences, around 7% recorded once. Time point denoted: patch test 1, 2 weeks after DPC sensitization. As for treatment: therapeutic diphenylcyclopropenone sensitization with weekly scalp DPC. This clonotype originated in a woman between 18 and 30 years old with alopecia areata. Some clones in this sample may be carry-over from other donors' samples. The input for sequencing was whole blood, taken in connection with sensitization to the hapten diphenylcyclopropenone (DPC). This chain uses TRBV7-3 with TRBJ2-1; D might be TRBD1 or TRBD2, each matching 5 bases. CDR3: CASSSLGELYNEQFF. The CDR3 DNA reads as TGTGCCAGCAGCTCTTTGGGGGAATTGTACAATGAGCAGTTCTTC. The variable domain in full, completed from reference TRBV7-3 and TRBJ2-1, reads GAGVSQTPSNKVTEKGKYVELRCDPISGHTALYWYRQSLGQGPEFLIYFQGTGAADDSGLPNDRFFAVRPEGSVSTLKIQRTERGDSAVYLCASSSLGELYNEQFFGPGTRLTVL.